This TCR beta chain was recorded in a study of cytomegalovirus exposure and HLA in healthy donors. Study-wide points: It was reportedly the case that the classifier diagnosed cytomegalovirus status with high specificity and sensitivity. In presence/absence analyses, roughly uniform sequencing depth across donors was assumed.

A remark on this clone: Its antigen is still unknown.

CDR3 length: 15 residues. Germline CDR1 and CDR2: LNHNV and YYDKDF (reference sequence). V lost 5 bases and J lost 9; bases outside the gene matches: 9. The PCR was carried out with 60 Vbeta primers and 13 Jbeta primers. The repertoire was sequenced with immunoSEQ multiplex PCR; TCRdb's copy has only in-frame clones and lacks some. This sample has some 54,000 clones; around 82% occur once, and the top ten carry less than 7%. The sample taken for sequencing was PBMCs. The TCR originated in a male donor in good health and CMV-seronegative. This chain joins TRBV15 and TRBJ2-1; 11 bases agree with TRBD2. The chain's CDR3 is CATSRTGTSGSEQFF. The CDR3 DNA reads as TGTGCCACCAGCCGAACCGGGACTAGCGGTAGTGAGCAGTTCTTC.